This TCR beta chain emerged from a study of cytomegalovirus exposure and HLA in healthy donors. Findings and caveats of the study: On later analysis, the bulk of CMV-associated TCR beta chains appeared to be HLA-restricted. TCR beta chains numbering 164 were designated cytomegalovirus-associated.

Germline V lookup: CDR1 GTSNPN, CDR2 SVGIG (reference sequence). Trimming took 5 bases from V and 3 from J; bases not matched to a gene: 1. The CDR3 consists of 11 residues. Concerning this clone: Its antigen is not identified.

PCR primers comprised 60 Vbeta and 13 Jbeta primers. Measured with immunoSEQ multiplex PCR; TCRdb has only the in-frame clones, and not every one. The sample yields under 170,000 clones, around 79% seen once. Though probably carrying unrecorded immune exposures, donors were nominally healthy at sampling. The TCR sequence derives from a man in his fifties or sixties in good health and CMV-seropositive. The sequenced sample was PBMCs. The gene calls are TRBV30 and TRBJ2-7, with 7 bases that match TRBD1. The CDR3 here is CAWSGGYEQYF. The CDR3 bases are TGTGCCTGGTCAGGGGGCTACGAGCAGTACTTC.